This entry lists 9 T cell receptor beta chains sequenced from one sample in a study of blood T cell repertoires in COVID-19. Sequenced by immunoSEQ multiplex PCR; TCRdb stores in-frame clones only, minus some. The table has over 200,000 clones, about 90% seen once; the top ten hold 3.7%. The sample consisted of PBMCs or T cells enriched from blood (not recorded which). These receptors all come from a woman younger than 45 who had been exposed to COVID-19.

This clone was seen only a few times. The V call is TRBV11-1, the J call TRBJ2-2; TRBD1 agrees at 10 bases. The CDR3 loop spans 15 amino acids. Trimming removed 4 bases from V and 3 bases from J; junction bases left unmatched: 2. CDR1 is SGHAT and CDR2 is FQDESV in the germline V gene (reference sequence). The CDR3 coding sequence is TGTGCCAGCAGCTCCGGACAGGGGGACACCGGGGAGCTGTTTTTT. Translated, it gives CASSSGQGDTGELFF.

V usage is TRBV28 and J usage is TRBJ1-3, with a possible D match to TRBD1 (5 bases). CDR1 is MDHEN and CDR2 is SYDVKM in the germline V gene. This CDR3 is built from 14 residues. With 8 bases removed from V and 3 bases from J, the gap between germline ends came to 14 bases. CDR3 in amino acids: CASVPGGYGNTIYF. The CDR3 region has the DNA TGTGCCAGCGTCCCCGGGGGTTATGGAAACACCATATATTTT.

As regards this clone: Other DNA sequences in this sample translate to the same CDR3. The rearrangement joins TRBV30 to TRBJ2-7; maybe TRBD1 (5 bases). Trimming removed 2 bases at V and 3 bases at J, with 8 bases between. This CDR3 has 12 amino acids. Germline-derived CDR1 and CDR2 are GTSNPN and SVGIG (reference sequence). CDR3 in amino acids: CAWSSDSYEQYF. The CDR3, as DNA: TGTGCCTGGAGTTCAGACAGCTACGAGCAGTACTTC.

CDR3 coding DNA: TGCGCCAGCAGACAGCCCAGATTTATAGGTGGCTACACCTTC. This translates into CASRQPRFIGGYTF. This chain connects TRBV4-1 to TRBJ1-2; D is undetermined. V lost 6 bases and J 7 bases, leaving 18 bases between the germline ends. The CDR3 consists of 14 residues. CDR1 and CDR2 from the germline V gene are MGHRA and YSYEKL.

This clone has only a few counts. The chain recombines TRBV28 with TRBJ1-2; TRBD1 aligns across 7 bases. With V trimmed by 2 bases and J by 4 bases, 4 bases remained unmatched. The CDR3 has 14 amino acids. Germline-derived CDR1 and CDR2 are MDHEN and SYDVKM. CDR3 DNA sequence: TGTGCCAGCAGTTTAGGTAACAGGGGCTATGGCTACACCTTC. It translates to CASSLGNRGYGYTF.

This clone was observed once. This chain joins TRBV10-3 and TRBJ2-7, with 9 bases aligning to TRBD2. Per the germline V gene, CDR1 is ENHRY and CDR2 is SYGVKD. CDR3 length equals 16 residues. J lost 0 bases, V lost 0 bases, and 3 bases had no gene match. CDR3 DNA: TGTGCCATCAGTGAGTCGACTAGCGGAAGCTCCTACGAGCAGTACTTC. The encoded protein is CAISESTSGSSYEQYF.

The chain has TRBV27 and TRBJ1-2, with 9 bases matching TRBD1. V was pared by 1 base and J by 8 bases, with 11 bases of the junction left unmatched. This CDR3 is 16 amino acids long. Germline V gene data show CDR1 as MNHEY and CDR2 as SMNVEV (reference sequence). The CDR3 region is CASSLFPTGGARGYTF. In nucleotides, the CDR3 is TGTGCCAGCAGTTTATTCCCCACAGGGGGCGCCCGGGGCTACACCTTC.

The CDR3 region has the DNA TGTGCCACCAGCTCTGGGGACAGGGCGGGAGTAGATACGCAGTATTTT. Translating gives CATSSGDRAGVDTQYF. The gene calls are TRBV15 and TRBJ2-3, with 9 nucleotides matching TRBD1. The CDR3 contains 16 residues. Germline lookup yields CDR1 LNHNV and CDR2 YYDKDF (reference sequence). After removal of 5 bases from V and 5 bases from J, the junction contained 11 bases not matched to a gene.

This chain uses TRBV3-1 (or the pseudogene TRBV3-2) with TRBJ2-7; 9 positions match TRBD2. This CDR3 is 16 amino acids long. V was pared by 4 bases and J by 6 bases, with 13 bases of the junction left unmatched. In germline, CDR1 is LGHDT, CDR2 YNNKEL (reference sequence). The chain's CDR3 is CASSLHSGRGDSEQYF. For the CDR3, the DNA is TGTGCCAGCAGCCTCCATAGCGGGAGAGGGGATTCCGAGCAGTACTTC.